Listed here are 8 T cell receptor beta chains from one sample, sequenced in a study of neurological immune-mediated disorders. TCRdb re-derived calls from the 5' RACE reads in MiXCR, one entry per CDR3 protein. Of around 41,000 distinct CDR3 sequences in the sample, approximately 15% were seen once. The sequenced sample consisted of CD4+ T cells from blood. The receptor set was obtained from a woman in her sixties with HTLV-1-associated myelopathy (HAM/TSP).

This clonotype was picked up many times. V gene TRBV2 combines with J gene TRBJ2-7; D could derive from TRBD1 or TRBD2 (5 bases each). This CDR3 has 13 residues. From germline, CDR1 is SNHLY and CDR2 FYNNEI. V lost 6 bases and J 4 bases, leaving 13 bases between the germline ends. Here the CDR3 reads CASSPGPRYEQYF. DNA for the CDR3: TGTGCCAGCAGCCCGGGACCACGTTACGAGCAGTACTTC.

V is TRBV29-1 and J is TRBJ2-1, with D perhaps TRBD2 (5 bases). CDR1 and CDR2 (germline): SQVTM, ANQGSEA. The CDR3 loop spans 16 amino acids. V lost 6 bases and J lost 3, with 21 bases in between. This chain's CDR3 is CSVSLTGVNIYNEQFF. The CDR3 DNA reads TGCAGCGTCTCACTGACCGGGGTGAATATCTACAATGAGCAGTTCTTC.

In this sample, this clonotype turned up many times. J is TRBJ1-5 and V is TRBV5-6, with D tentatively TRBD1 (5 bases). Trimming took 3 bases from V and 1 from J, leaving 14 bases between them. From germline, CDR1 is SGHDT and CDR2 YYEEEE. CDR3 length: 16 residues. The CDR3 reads CASSSSGGWSNQPQHF. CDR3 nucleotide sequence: TGTGCCAGCAGCTCCTCGGGGGGTTGGAGCAATCAGCCCCAGCATTTT.

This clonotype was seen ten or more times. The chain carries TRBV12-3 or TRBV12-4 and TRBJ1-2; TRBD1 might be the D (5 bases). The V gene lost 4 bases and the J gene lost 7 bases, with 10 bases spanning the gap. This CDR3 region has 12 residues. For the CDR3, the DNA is TGTGCCAGCAGTTATCGACAGACTGGCTACACCTTC. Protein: CASSYRQTGYTF.

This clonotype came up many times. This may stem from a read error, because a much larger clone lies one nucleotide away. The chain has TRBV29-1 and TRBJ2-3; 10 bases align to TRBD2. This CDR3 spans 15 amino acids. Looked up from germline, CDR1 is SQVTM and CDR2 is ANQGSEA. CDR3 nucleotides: TGCAGCGTTGAAGGAGCGGGGGGGCCAGGAGATATGCAGTATTTT. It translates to CSVEGAGGPGDMQYF.

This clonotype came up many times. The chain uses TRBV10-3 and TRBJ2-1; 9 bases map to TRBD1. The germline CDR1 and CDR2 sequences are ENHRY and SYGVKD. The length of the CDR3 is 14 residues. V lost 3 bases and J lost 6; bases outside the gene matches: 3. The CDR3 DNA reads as TGTGCCATCAGTGATGGACAGGGGCTCAATGAGCAGTTCTTC. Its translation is CAISDGQGLNEQFF.

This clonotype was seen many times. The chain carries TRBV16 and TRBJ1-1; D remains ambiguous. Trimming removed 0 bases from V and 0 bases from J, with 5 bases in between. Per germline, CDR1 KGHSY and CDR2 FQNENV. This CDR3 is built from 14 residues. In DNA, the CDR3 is TGTGCCAGCAGCCAATCGTCTCTGAACACTGAAGCTTTCTTT. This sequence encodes CASSQSSLNTEAFF.

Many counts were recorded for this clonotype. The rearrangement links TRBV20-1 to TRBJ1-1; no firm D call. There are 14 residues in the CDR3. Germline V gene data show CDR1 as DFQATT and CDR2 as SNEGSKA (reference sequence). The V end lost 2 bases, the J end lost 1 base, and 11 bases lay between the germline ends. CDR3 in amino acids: CSARLGYKNTEAFF. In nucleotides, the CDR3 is TGCAGTGCTAGACTGGGGTATAAGAACACTGAAGCTTTCTTT.